This TCR beta chain is from a study of shared clonotypes between healthy human individuals. Study-level points and caveats: Only blood was sampled, and tissue TCR repertoires likely differ from blood ones. Non-shared clonotypes were found to have lower generation probabilities than the clonotypes that were shared by all four of the sorted-subset donors. Estimated richness was generally greater in naive than memory subsets. Donors were few, which limited the genetic and exposure-history diversity represented.

Method: immunoSEQ multiplex PCR; TCRdb's copy keeps in-frame clones and lacks some. The table lists about 2,100,000 clones, approximately 94% of them singletons. Germline loops: CDR1 LNHDA, CDR2 SQIVND (reference sequence). This CDR3 region has 15 residues. Trimming at V came to 2 bases and at J to 3 bases, leaving 6 bases not matched to a gene. Notes on this clone: The antigen is not known.

CD8 cells regarded as naive lacked CD45RO, were positively chosen for CCR7, and omitted terminally differentiated effector memory CD45RA+ cells. Sequenced material: naive CD8+ T cells from PBMCs. V is TRBV19 and J is TRBJ2-7, with 8 bases fitting TRBD2. This clonotype was sampled from a man younger than 30 in good health. Some clones in this sample may be carry-over from other donors' samples. The CDR3 DNA follows: TGTGCCAGTAGTATAATCGCGGGAGGATTCTACGAGCAGTACTTC. It yields the protein CASSIIAGGFYEQYF. Based on the CDR3 plus reference TRBV19 and TRBJ2-7, the full variable domain is DGGITQSPKYLFRKEGQNVTLSCEQNLNHDAMYWYRQDPGQGLRLIYYSQIVNDFQKGDIAEGYSVSREKKESFPLTVTSAQKNPTAFYLCASSIIAGGFYEQYFGPGTRLTVT.